This T cell receptor (beta chain) was found in a study of blood T cell repertoires in COVID-19. Study-level background: Material from acute and convalescent COVID-19 was sourced from the United States, Italy and Spain. Nucleic acid was either cDNA or gDNA, and it came from T cells, B-cell-depleted T cells, or PBMCs.

V was clipped by 3 bases and J by 7 bases; unmatched bases: 7. This CDR3 has 14 residues. CDR1 is DFQATT, CDR2 SNEGSKA, per germline (reference sequence). Followed over time, Seattle patients had been enrolled while infection was active. Authors' data handling: Amplifying reference gene primers gave estimates of nucleated cell counts. Clones were sequenced by immunoSEQ multiplex PCR, and TCRdb holds only the in-frame ones, with some missing. V and J calls and clone size are as listed in that table; D and trimming were resolved from the DNA. The sample has about 50,000 clones, 89% seen once. This clonotype was obtained from a woman in her sixties with COVID-19, enrolled during active disease. Input material: peripheral blood. The gene calls are TRBV20-1 and TRBJ2-2; TRBD2 matches 8 bases. For the CDR3, the DNA is TGCAGTGCTAGTCTGACTAGCGCTGACGGGGAGCTGTTTTTT. Translation gives CSASLTSADGELFF.